Presented here are 18 T cell receptor beta chains from one specimen sequenced in a study of multiple sclerosis patients with progressive multifocal leukoencephalopathy (dated by TCRdb to between 2018 and 2021). Libraries came from the immunoSEQ multiplex PCR assay. TCRdb provides this immuneACCESS table in a form limited to in-frame rearrangements. Some clones are lacking; in checked studies, under half of them reflect an unresolved V gene, and why the rest are absent is not known. Across this sample there are 25,000 to 35,000 clones, with about 90% seen only once. Together, the top ten hold around 3.1% of the sample. The sample's time point, from its label and the paper: time of PML onset. The treatment or condition label, read with the paper, signifies: on natalizumab therapy at sampling. Here the sequenced sample was PBMCs, taken from a patient treated with natalizumab. The receptors were sampled from a human donor with progressive multifocal leukoencephalopathy.

The chain is built from TRBV19 and TRBJ2-1; 9 bases agree with TRBD2. The CDR3 is made up of 15 amino acids. V lost 3 bases, J lost 5 bases, and 5 bases stayed unmatched. CDR1 and CDR2 from the germline V gene are LNHDA and SQIVND (reference sequence). CDR3 residues: CASSISGGTHNEQFF. CDR3 bases: TGTGCCAGTAGTATTAGCGGGGGAACTCACAATGAGCAGTTCTTC.

The chain combines TRBV2 with TRBJ1-1; D perhaps matches TRBD1 (5 bases). The CDR3 totals 15 residues. The V end was cut by 6 bases, the J end by 10 bases, with 24 bases between. The germline CDR1 and CDR2 sequences are SNHLY and FYNNEI. CDR3 in amino acids: CASRPLRTGSARAFF. Written as DNA, the CDR3 is TGTGCCAGCAGGCCTCTCCGCACAGGCTCCGCCCGAGCTTTCTTT. Full variable domain (outside the CDR3, taken from reference TRBV2 and TRBJ1-1): EPEVTQTPSHQVTQMGQEVILRCVPISNHLYFYWYRQILGQKVEFLVSFYNNEISEKSEIFDDQFSVERPDGSNFTLKIRSTKLEDSAMYFCASRPLRTGSARAFFGQGTRLTVV.

The chain has TRBV19 and TRBJ1-4; D gene ambiguous. The germline CDR1 and CDR2 sequences are LNHDA and SQIVND (reference sequence). The CDR3 extends over 16 amino acids. V dropped 0 bases and J dropped 7 bases, with 15 bases sitting between them. The chain's CDR3 is CASSIEREVRTEKLFF. CDR3 in DNA: TGTGCCAGTAGTATAGAGAGGGAGGTAAGGACTGAAAAACTGTTTTTT.

This chain joins TRBV7-2 and TRBJ2-7, with 7 bases matching TRBD2. The CDR3 runs to 14 residues. Per germline, CDR1 SGHTA and CDR2 FQGNSA. V was pared by 4 bases and J by 3 bases, with 6 bases of the junction left unmatched. The CDR3: CASSSLAAVYEQYF. The CDR3 nucleotides read TGTGCCAGCAGCTCCCTAGCGGCCGTCTACGAGCAGTACTTC.

The rearrangement links TRBV4-2 to TRBJ2-1, with 9 bases that match TRBD2. Germline loops: CDR1 LGHNA, CDR2 YNFKEQ. The trim removed 0 bases at V and 6 bases at J, leaving 9 bases unmatched. CDR3 size: 17 residues. The CDR3 spells CASSQEIAGAAGNEQFF. CDR3 DNA sequence: TGTGCCAGCAGCCAAGAAATAGCGGGAGCCGCGGGCAATGAGCAGTTCTTC.

Only one count was recorded for this clone. The V and J genes are TRBV7-2 and TRBJ2-1, with 7 bases identical to TRBD1. With V trimmed by 3 bases and J by 2 bases, 1 base remained unmatched. CDR3 size: 14 residues. CDR1 SGHTA and CDR2 FQGNSA come from the germline V gene. The DNA of the CDR3 is TGTGCCAGCAGCTTTAGGGGGCCCTACAATGAGCAGTTCTTC. It translates to CASSFRGPYNEQFF.

V usage is TRBV19 and J usage is TRBJ2-3; 9 positions match TRBD1. The CDR3 loop spans 16 amino acids. With 5 bases clipped from V and 5 bases from J, the junction kept 11 bases outside the gene matches. Per germline, CDR1 LNHDA and CDR2 SQIVND (reference sequence). This CDR3 reads CASSLPPGTGQDTQYF. As DNA, the CDR3 is TGTGCCAGTAGTCTTCCTCCCGGGACAGGGCAAGATACGCAGTATTTT.

The chain employs TRBV2 and TRBJ1-1, with D possibly TRBD1 on 5 matching bases. The V gene's germline CDR1 is SNHLY and CDR2 FYNNEI. The V end lost 6 bases, the J end lost 7 bases, and 18 bases lay between the germline ends. The CDR3 consists of 14 residues. The CDR3 loop reads CASRDQGPTGEAFF. As DNA, the CDR3 is TGTGCCAGCAGGGATCAGGGTCCAACTGGTGAAGCTTTCTTT.

The genes are TRBV6-1 and TRBJ1-1; D remains unclear. With 1 base removed from V and 1 base from J, the gap between germline ends came to 7 bases. The germline CDR1 and CDR2 sequences are MNHNS and SASEGT. This CDR3 comprises 14 residues. CDR3 in amino acids: CASSEGRQNTEAFF. The CDR3 bases are TGTGCCAGCAGTGAAGGCCGACAGAACACTGAAGCTTTCTTT.

This chain joins TRBV6-1 and TRBJ1-5; unclear D gene. The CDR3 is made up of 13 amino acids. Between the trimmed V and J ends, which lost 5 bases and 6 bases, there was a span of 11 bases. Germline V lookup: CDR1 MNHNS, CDR2 SASEGT. The CDR3 reads CASSLRGVQPQHF. As DNA, the CDR3 is TGTGCCAGCAGTCTTCGGGGTGTTCAGCCCCAGCATTTT.

This chain joins TRBV4-3 and TRBJ2-3, with 9 bases that match TRBD2. The germline V gene has CDR1 LGHNA and CDR2 YSLEER. The V segment lost 0 bases and the J segment 4 bases; nucleotides outside the gene matches: 8. The CDR3 loop spans 17 amino acids. CDR3 nucleotide sequence: TGCGCCAGCAGCCAAGATTACCGCGGGAGGGGCGCAGATACGCAGTATTTT. It translates to CASSQDYRGRGADTQYF.

The chain recombines TRBV19 with TRBJ2-1; D gene ambiguous. The ends were cut back, 5 bases at V and 4 bases at J, with 3 bases in the middle. Germline CDR1 is LNHDA and CDR2 is SQIVND (reference sequence). CDR3 size: 11 residues. The CDR3 here is CASSEYNEQFF. For the CDR3, the DNA is TGTGCCAGTAGTGAATACAATGAGCAGTTCTTC.

The chain couples TRBV28 to TRBJ1-4; TRBD1 agrees at 7 bases. Looked up from germline, CDR1 is MDHEN and CDR2 is SYDVKM. The V and J ends lost 6 bases and 4 bases, in that order; junction bases with no gene match: 5. CDR3 length equals 14 residues. CDR3 DNA: TGTGCCAGCAGGAGCGGACAGGTTAATGAAAAACTGTTTTTT. This translates into CASRSGQVNEKLFF.

The rearrangement links TRBV7-2 to TRBJ1-4; D uncertain. V was trimmed by 3 bases and J by 4 bases, leaving 6 bases between them. This CDR3 is 13 amino acids long. From germline, CDR1 is SGHTA and CDR2 FQGNSA. The CDR3 DNA sequence: TGTGCCAGCAGCTTCCAAGTTAATGAAAAACTGTTTTTT. This gives the protein CASSFQVNEKLFF.

The chain uses TRBV25-1 and TRBJ2-7; 7 bases agree with TRBD2. After removal of 0 bases from V and 4 bases from J, the junction contained 9 bases not matched to a gene. The CDR3 covers 16 residues. Germline V lookup: CDR1 MGHDK, CDR2 SYGVNS. This CDR3 is CASSEYTGGSIYEQYF. CDR3 bases: TGTGCCAGCAGTGAATATACGGGCGGGAGTATTTACGAGCAGTACTTC.

The V call is TRBV5-4, the J call TRBJ1-1, with no clear D. Trimming stripped 4 bases from V and 1 base from J, with 11 bases between. This CDR3 has 14 amino acids. CDR1 SGHNT and CDR2 YYREEE come from the germline V gene (reference sequence). The chain's CDR3 is CASSTPQTNTEAFF. The CDR3 nucleotides read TGTGCCAGCAGCACTCCCCAGACGAACACTGAAGCTTTCTTT.

The chain links TRBV5-6 to TRBJ2-2; TRBD2 is a possible D gene (5 bases). The CDR3 loop spans 16 amino acids. Germline values: CDR1 SGHDT, CDR2 YYEEEE. V lost 1 base and J 2 bases, leaving 12 bases between the germline ends. CDR3: CASSLFLGANTGELFF. Here the CDR3 DNA reads TGTGCCAGCAGCTTGTTTTTGGGAGCAAACACCGGGGAGCTGTTTTTT.

The chain links TRBV5-1 to TRBJ1-2; a possible D gene is TRBD1 (5 bases). Germline V lookup: CDR1 SGHRS, CDR2 YFSETQ. There are 15 residues in the CDR3. V lost 5 bases and J lost 1, with 15 bases in between. CDR3 DNA: TGCGCCAGCAGGCCCGGGACGTCCGATAACTATGGCTACACCTTC. This translates into CASRPGTSDNYGYTF.